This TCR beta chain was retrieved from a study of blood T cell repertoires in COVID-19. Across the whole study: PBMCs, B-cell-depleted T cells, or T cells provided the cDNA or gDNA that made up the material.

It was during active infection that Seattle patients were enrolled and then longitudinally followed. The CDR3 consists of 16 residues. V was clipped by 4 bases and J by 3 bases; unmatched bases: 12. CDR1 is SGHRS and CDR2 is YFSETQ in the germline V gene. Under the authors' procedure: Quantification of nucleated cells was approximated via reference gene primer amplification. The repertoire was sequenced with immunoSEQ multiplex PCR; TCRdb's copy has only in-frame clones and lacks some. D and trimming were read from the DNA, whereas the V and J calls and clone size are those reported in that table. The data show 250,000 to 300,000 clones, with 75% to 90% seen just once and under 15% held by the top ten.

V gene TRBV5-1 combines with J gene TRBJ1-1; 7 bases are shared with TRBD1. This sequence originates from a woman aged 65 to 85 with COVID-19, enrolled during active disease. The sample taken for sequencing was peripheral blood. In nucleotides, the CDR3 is TGCGCCAGCAGCCGGGACGGTTCCAGGGGGGACACTGAAGCTTTCTTT. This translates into CASSRDGSRGDTEAFF. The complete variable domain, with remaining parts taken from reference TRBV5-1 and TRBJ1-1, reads KAGVTQTPRYLIKTRGQQVTLSCSPISGHRSVSWYQQTPGQGLQFLFEYFSETQRNKGNFPGRFSGRQFSNSRSEMNVSTLELGDSALYLCASSRDGSRGDTEAFFGQGTRLTVV.